A selection of T cell receptor beta chains follows, all from one sample in a study of cytomegalovirus exposure and HLA in healthy donors. The repertoire was sequenced with immunoSEQ multiplex PCR; TCRdb's copy has only in-frame clones and lacks some. The sample has roughly 30,000 clones; the top ten hold around 4.5%. The sequenced sample was PBMCs. All receptors derive from a female donor in good health and CMV-seronegative. Each CDR3 is given with its conserved first and last residue. The order of the fields is clone size, D gene, J gene, V gene, CDR3 DNA, CDR3 protein. D genes are given only for firm matches. Expanded clones are given a class, and other clones once, few, many or no size at all.

>.|.|TRBJ1-3|TRBV5-8
TGTGCCAGCAGCACGGTACTCTCTGGAAACACCATATATTTT
CASSTVLSGNTIYF
>.|TRBD1|TRBJ1-5|TRBV5-1
TGCGCCAGCAGCTTGGAAGGGACAGATCTTTATAGCAATCAGCCCCAGCATTTT
CASSLEGTDLYSNQPQHF
>.|TRBD1|TRBJ1-2|TRBV7-6
TGTGCCAGCAGCTTAGAACAGGGGGGCCACTATGGCTACACCTTC
CASSLEQGGHYGYTF
>.|.|TRBJ1-6|TRBV6-1
TGTGCCAGCTGCGGCAAGAGGGATTCACCCCTCCACTTT
CASCGKRDSPLHF
>.|TRBD1|TRBJ1-4|TRBV28
TGTGCCAGCAGACTCCGGGACAGGGGGCGAGGGGGGGCTAATGAAAAACTGTTTTTT
CASRLRDRGRGGANEKLFF
>.|.|TRBJ2-3|TRBV29-1
TGCAGCGTTGAAGATCAGGGCACAGATACGCAGTATTTT
CSVEDQGTDTQYF
>medium-sized|.|TRBJ2-2|TRBV4-3
TGCGCCAGCAGCCAAGAGGGGCTACCCACCGGGGAGCTGTTTTTT
CASSQEGLPTGELFF
>.|.|TRBJ2-3|TRBV9
TGTGCCAGCAGCGGTCCGGGGAGCACAGATACGCAGTATTTT
CASSGPGSTDTQYF
>.|TRBD1|TRBJ2-3|TRBV12-5
TGTGCTAGTGGTTTCGGGGGACAGGGCACGCAGTATTTT
CASGFGGQGTQYF
>.|TRBD1|TRBJ2-7|TRBV7-9
TGTGCCAGCAGCCCAAGGGACAGGGGGGATGGCGAGCAGTACTTC
CASSPRDRGDGEQYF
>.|.|TRBJ1-1|TRBV30
TGTGCCTGGAGTGTACGGGGAATCATGAACACTGAAGCTTTCTTT
CAWSVRGIMNTEAFF
>.|.|TRBJ2-7|TRBV5-1
TGCGCCAGCAGCTTGGTTTGGGGCAGCTCCTACGAGCAGTACTTC
CASSLVWGSSYEQYF
>.|.|TRBJ1-1|TRBV18
TGTGCCAGCTCACCTCACCTGATGACAGGATCCCCCACTGAAGCTTTCTTT
CASSPHLMTGSPTEAFF
>.|.|TRBJ2-2|TRBV9
TGTGCCAGCAGCCCCTCAGGGTGGGACACCGGGGAGCTGTTTTTT
CASSPSGWDTGELFF
>.|.|TRBJ1-5|TRBV6-1
TGTGCCAGCACCCTCTTTGGGGGGGGTAATCAGCCCCAGCATTTT
CASTLFGGGNQPQHF
>.|.|TRBJ2-2|TRBV6-4
TGTGCCAGCAGTGACTCGATTGGACAAGCCAGTGGGGAGCTGTTTTTT
CASSDSIGQASGELFF
>medium-sized|.|TRBJ1-4|TRBV2
TGTGCCAGCAGTGCGCAGGGTAGTGAAAAACTGTTTTTT
CASSAQGSEKLFF
>.|.|TRBJ1-4|TRBV19
TGTGCCAGTACTTGGCGGGGCGGTTCAGGGGAAAAACTGTTTTTT
CASTWRGGSGEKLFF
>.|.|TRBJ1-2|TRBV6-5
TGTGCCAGCAGGCAACCCGGGACAAACGGCTACACCTTC
CASRQPGTNGYTF
>.|TRBD2|TRBJ2-7|TRBV27
TGTGCCAGCAGTCGGGGGGACGGCCGAACCTACGAGCAGTACTTC
CASSRGDGRTYEQYF
>.|TRBD1|TRBJ1-5|TRBV30
TGTGCCTGGAGCGCCAGGGGGTCGAGCAATCAGCCCCAGCATTTT
CAWSARGSSNQPQHF
>.|TRBD2|TRBJ2-5|TRBV6-1
TGTGCCAGCAGTGAAGTCCCCGGGACTAGCGGGGGGCAGACCCAGTACTTC
CASSEVPGTSGGQTQYF
>.|.|TRBJ1-5|TRBV2
TGTGCCAGCACTAGTGGTGGACTCGGTGATCAGCCCCAGCATTTT
CASTSGGLGDQPQHF
>.|TRBD2|TRBJ2-5|TRBV11-1
TGTGCCAGCAGCGCAAGACTAGCGGGGGATCAAGAGACCCAGTACTTC
CASSARLAGDQETQYF
>.|TRBD1|TRBJ1-6|TRBV5-1
TGCGCCAGCAGCTTACAGGGGGTGGCCCTCCACTTT
CASSLQGVALHF
>.|TRBD1|TRBJ1-5|TRBV19
TGTGCCAGTAGTACTAGACAGGGGGTCAATCAGCCCCAGCATTTT
CASSTRQGVNQPQHF